The 6 T cell receptor beta chains given below trace back to one sample, sequenced in a study of cytomegalovirus exposure and HLA in healthy donors. Primers for the PCR totalled 60 Vbeta and 13 Jbeta. Measured with immunoSEQ multiplex PCR; TCRdb has only the in-frame clones, and not every one. This sample has some 200,000 clones; 70% to 85% occur once, and the top ten carry 0.098%. Sequencing input: PBMCs. Receptors were obtained from a boy between 2 and 10 years old in good health and CMV-seronegative.

The chain carries TRBV7-3 and TRBJ2-1; 8 nucleotides line up with TRBD1. Per the germline V gene, CDR1 is SGHTA and CDR2 is FQGTGA. V lost 5 bases to trimming and J lost 8 bases; unmatched junction nucleotides: 11. The CDR3 is made up of 15 amino acids. CDR3 DNA: TGTGCCAGCAGCCAAACGGACAGGGATGTGTATGAGCAGTTCTTC. Its translation is CASSQTDRDVYEQFF.

This clone has just a few counts. The chain links TRBV7-3 to TRBJ1-4; a possible D gene is TRBD1 (5 bases). Germline V gene lookup returns CDR1 SGHTA and CDR2 FQGTGA. Trimming left V 4 bases short and J 8 bases short, with 23 bases between. CDR3 length: 17 residues. The CDR3 nucleotides are TGTGCCAGCAGCTCAGCCCCTTCAGGGAAGCAGGGAGAAAAACTGTTTTTT. It specifies CASSSAPSGKQGEKLFF. Full variable domain (remainder filled in from reference TRBV7-3 and TRBJ1-4): GAGVSQTPSNKVTEKGKYVELRCDPISGHTALYWYRQSLGQGPEFLIYFQGTGAADDSGLPNDRFFAVRPEGSVSTLKIQRTERGDSAVYLCASSSAPSGKQGEKLFFGSGTQLSVL.

Comments on this clone: Distinct nucleotide sequences in the sample also encode this CDR3. V usage is TRBV6-6 and J usage is TRBJ1-2, with D possibly being TRBD1 (6 bases). The CDR3 sequence is 14 residues long. Trimming left V 1 base short and J 5 bases short, with 11 bases between. CDR1 MNHNY and CDR2 SVGAGI come from the germline V gene (reference sequence). This CDR3 is CASSYWGGLYGYTF. DNA for the CDR3: TGTGCCAGCAGTTACTGGGGGGGCCTATATGGCTACACCTTC.

V usage is TRBV7-8 and J usage is TRBJ1-2; D is perhaps TRBD1 (5 bases). V lost 6 bases, J lost 8 bases, and 10 bases lay in between. The length of the CDR3 is 11 residues. Germline CDR1 SGHVS, CDR2 FQNEAQ. CDR3 in DNA: TGTGCCAGCAGGCAGGGTGGCGGCTACACCTTC. This codes for CASRQGGGYTF. Filled out from reference TRBV7-8 and TRBJ1-2, the complete variable domain reads GAGVSQSPRYKVAKRGQDVALRCDPISGHVSLFWYQQALGQGPEFLTYFQNEAQLDKSGLPSDRFFAERPEGSVSTLKIQRTQQEDSAVYLCASRQGGGYTFGSGTRLTVV.

This clone was detected only once. This sequence joins TRBV14 and TRBJ2-2; D gene uncertain. Germline V CDR1 and CDR2: SGHDN, FVKESK. This CDR3 has 16 amino acids. V was trimmed by 1 base and J by 1 base, leaving 10 bases between them. DNA for the CDR3: TGTGCCAGCAGCCAAGGCAGTAGGAGGAACACCGGGGAGCTGTTTTTT. It translates to CASSQGSRRNTGELFF.

V is TRBV5-1 and J is TRBJ1-2; TRBD1 agrees at 7 bases. Germline assignment: CDR1 SGHRS and CDR2 YFSETQ. V lost 4 bases and J lost 13; bases outside the gene matches: 7. The CDR3 runs to 11 residues. The CDR3 DNA is TGCGCCAGCAGCGAGACAGGGATAGTCACCTTC. Encoded protein: CASSETGIVTF. The entire variable domain, with the rest obtained from reference TRBV5-1 and TRBJ1-2, is as follows: KAGVTQTPRYLIKTRGQQVTLSCSPISGHRSVSWYQQTPGQGLQFLFEYFSETQRNKGNFPGRFSGRQFSNSRSEMNVSTLELGDSALYLCASSETGIVTFGSGTRLTVV.